This TCR beta chain was captured by sequencing in a study of T cell repertoires in cytomegalovirus infection. The wider study: Both a matching HLA type and CMV infection were indicated by public TCR beta signatures.

Of note for this clonotype: Its antigen is unidentified.

Study-level results: Clonotypes of TCR beta that were HLA-C-restricted and CMV-specific dominated the ex vivo response. Using cumulative public TCR beta family frequency, the authors identified those who carried CMV together with the relevant HLA.

Germline loops: CDR1 MNHEY, CDR2 SVGEGT. The V and J ends lost 7 bases and 0 bases respectively, with 14 bases between them. This CDR3 spans 15 amino acids. In TCRdb, the reads were re-called with MiXCR into one record per CDR3 protein. The table has around 300,000 distinct CDR3 sequences, about 25% seen once; the top ten hold around 13%. Sequenced material: PBMCs. The TCR was taken from a human donor in good health (CMV status not recorded). Some clones in this sample may be carry-over from other donors' samples. This rearrangement joins TRBV6-2 or TRBV6-3 to TRBJ2-3; TRBD2 might be the D (5 bases). The CDR3 sequence: CASTDLQRSTDTQYF. CDR3 nucleotide sequence: TGTGCCAGCACCGACCTTCAGCGGAGCACAGATACGCAGTATTTT.